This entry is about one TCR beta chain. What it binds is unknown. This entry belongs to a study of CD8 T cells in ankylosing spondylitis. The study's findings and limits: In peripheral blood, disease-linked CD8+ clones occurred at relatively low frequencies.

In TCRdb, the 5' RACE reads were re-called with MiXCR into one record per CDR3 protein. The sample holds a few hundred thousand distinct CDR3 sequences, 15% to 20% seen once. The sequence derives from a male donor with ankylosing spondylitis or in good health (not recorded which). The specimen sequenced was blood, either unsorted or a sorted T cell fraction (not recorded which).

This CDR3 reads CASSQGSTGDDTQYF. DNA of the CDR3: TGCGCCAGCAGCCAAGGTAGTACGGGAGACGATACGCAGTATTTT. The genes are TRBV4-1 and TRBJ2-3; perhaps TRBD2 as D (6 bases). The CDR3 is 15 residues long. The germline V and J ends were trimmed by 1 base and 6 bases, with 14 bases remaining between them. Germline-derived CDR1 and CDR2 are MGHRA and YSYEKL.